Below, 14 T cell receptor delta chains from the same sample are listed, as sequenced in a study of γδ T cells in repeated Plasmodium falciparum infection. TCRdb reran clone calling via CATT on the multiplex PCR reads. This table has around 46,000 delta-chain clones, approximately 1.5% appearing once. Vgamma9/Vdelta2+ and Vdelta2-negative gammadelta T cells were flow-sorted from PBMC for bulk sequencing. Sequenced sample: gamma-delta T cells from blood. The receptors stem from a pool of human donors (malaria-infected and uninfected, not separated).

This clone was seen more than once but under ten times. The protein TCRdb lists belongs to a much larger clone and differs from this DNA's translation at residue 7, which points to a read error; the protein shown is made from the DNA. The genes are TRDV1 and TRDJ1, with 8 bases identical to TRDD3. Here the J gene was assigned by germline matching of the DNA, as TCRdb has none. Looked up from germline, CDR1 is TSWWSYY and CDR2 is QGS. This CDR3 has 19 residues. V gave up 2 bases and J gave up 6 bases; unmatched junction bases: 20. This CDR3 reads CALGERTTYIGGSPNKLIF. The CDR3 DNA follows: TGTGCTCTTGGGGAAAGAACTACCTACATTGGGGGATCTCCTAATAAACTCATCTTT.

Many counts were recorded for this clone. This DNA's translation and the protein TCRdb lists, from a much larger clone, do not match at residue 5, likely due to a read error; the protein shown is translated from the DNA. The genes are TRDV1 and TRDJ1, with D possibly being TRDD2 (5 bases). CDR1 and CDR2 from the germline V gene are TSWWSYY and QGS. The CDR3 sequence is 19 residues long. V lost 5 bases and J 11 bases, leaving 36 bases between the germline ends. The CDR3 nucleotides are TGTGCTCTTGGGTTATTCGCCCCCCTACCGGGACGACCTCGTTTTAAGCTCATCTTT. Translating it yields CALGLFAPLPGRPRFKLIF.

The sample holds a few counts of this clone. For this DNA, TCRdb reports the protein of a much larger clone, which diverges at residue 11, most likely from a read error; the protein presented here is translated directly from the DNA. In DNA, the CDR3 is TGTGCTCTTGGGGAACTCGGCCCTCCCCTGTCACCACTGGGGGCCACCGATAAACTCATCTTT. Residues: CALGELGPPLSPLGATDKLIF. The chain employs TRDV1 and TRDJ1; 8 bases are a match to TRDD3. Germline matching of the DNA provided the J gene here, since TCRdb leaves it blank. The J segment lost 1 base and the V segment lost 0 bases, leaving 19 bases of the junction unmatched. CDR3 size: 21 residues. Germline V gene lookup returns CDR1 TSWWSYY and CDR2 QGS.

This clone was counted a few times. For this DNA, TCRdb reports the protein of a much larger clone, which diverges at residue 9, most likely from a read error; the protein presented here is translated directly from the DNA. The gene calls are TRDV3 and TRDJ1; D perhaps matches TRDD3 (5 bases). Germline V gene sequence: CDR1 TVYSNPD, CDR2 GDNSRS (reference sequence). V lost 4 bases, J lost 0 bases, and 21 bases lay in between. The CDR3 runs to 16 residues. CDR3 sequence reads: CASKSRGGMHTDKLIF. The DNA for the CDR3 is TGTGCCTCTAAAAGTCGGGGAGGTATGCACACCGATAAACTCATCTTT.

About this clone: The protein held in TCRdb is that of a much larger clone and does not match this DNA's translation at residue 9, likely because of a read error; the protein shown is translated from the DNA. The chain uses TRDV2 and TRDJ1; 8 nucleotides line up with TRDD3. The J gene was not available in TCRdb and was assigned here by matching the DNA to germline segments. CDR1 and CDR2 (germline): GEAIGNYY, EKD. This CDR3 has 19 residues. The CDR3 DNA reads TGTGCCTGCATTACGTACTGGGGGGTACCCTCCCCGTACACCGGTAAACTCATCTTT. Encoded protein: CACITYWGVPSPYTGKLIF.

The table lists this clone with a few counts. The TCRdb record carries a much larger clone's protein, which differs from this DNA's translation at residue 17; a read error is the likely cause, and the protein listed here is the DNA translation. Called V gene: TRDV1; the J gene was not called. The germline CDR1 and CDR2 sequences are TSWWSYY and QGS. The CDR3 spans 18 residues. This CDR3 is CALGFTSVHTYITDKLTF. CDR3 nucleotides: TGTGCTCTTGGGTTCACCTCCGTACATACTTATATCACCGATAAACTCACCTTT.

This clone was picked up many times. TCRdb has a much larger clone's protein, which differs at residue 3 from the translation of this DNA, likely because of a read error; what is shown is the protein translated from the DNA. This chain uses TRDV1 with TRDJ1, with D perhaps being TRDD2 or TRDD3 (5 bases each). This CDR3 contains 13 residues. Germline V CDR1 and CDR2: TSWWSYY, QGS. CDR3 region: CAPGSPFSDKLIF. The CDR3 region has the DNA TGTGCTCCTGGGTCCCCCTTCTCCGATAAACTCATCTTT.

In this sample, this clone turned up many times. Other DNA sequences in this specimen translate into the identical CDR3. This chain uses TRDV2 with TRDJ1; 7 positions match TRDD3. V gave up 0 bases and J gave up 4 bases; unmatched junction bases: 4. In germline, CDR1 is GEAIGNYY, CDR2 EKD. This CDR3 is built from 14 residues. CDR3 sequence reads: CACDTAGDRDKLIF. The CDR3 bases are TGTGCCTGTGACACCGCGGGGGATCGCGATAAACTCATCTTT.

Concerning this clone: A far larger clone is a single base away, which makes a read error likely. The sample carries other DNA sequences with the same CDR3. This sequence joins TRDV2 and TRDJ1, with D hard to call. TCRdb offers no J gene call, so here the DNA was matched to germline to obtain one. This CDR3 has 15 residues. Looked up from germline, CDR1 is GEAIGNYY and CDR2 is EKD. CDR3 protein: CACDSWHTYTDKLIF. Written as DNA, the CDR3 is TGTGCCTGTGACTCCTGGCACACTTACACCGACAAACTCATCTTT.

This clone was counted ten times or more. The rearrangement uses TRDV3 and TRDJ1; 9 positions match TRDD3. Trimming removed 2 bases from V and 0 bases from J; junction bases left unmatched: 25. The CDR3 contains 21 residues. Germline V gene lookup returns CDR1 TVYSNPD and CDR2 GDNSRS (reference sequence). The CDR3 sequence is CAFWAVAFLGTGGPYTDKLIF. The CDR3 DNA reads TGTGCCTTTTGGGCCGTTGCCTTCCTCGGTACTGGGGGACCTTACACCGATAAACTCATCTTT.

Details on this clone: This likely traces to a read error, being one base from a far larger clone. Different DNA sequences within this sample yield the same CDR3. The chain couples TRDV1 to TRDJ1; 8 nucleotides agree with TRDD2. No J segment appears in TCRdb, so it was assigned here by matching the sequence to germline. The CDR3 totals 17 residues. Germline CDR1 reads TSWWSYY; CDR2 reads QGS. CDR3 sequence (DNA): TGTGCCCTTGGGGAGACTTCCTACCTCCCGCAAGAAGGTGGACTCATCTTT. This translates into CALGETSYLPQEGGLIF.

As to this clone: A far larger clone is only one base removed, so a read error is likely. This CDR3 is also generated by other DNA sequences in the sample. J is TRDJ1 and V is TRDV3; D might be TRDD3 (6 bases). CDR1 and CDR2 from the germline V gene are TVYSNPD and GDNSRS (reference sequence). V was trimmed by 3 bases and J by 4 bases, leaving 24 bases between them. The CDR3 is 16 residues long. The CDR3 region has the DNA TGTGCCTTCAGGAATACTGGGTACCTTCGGGGCGATAAACTCATCTTT. Its protein product is CAFRNTGYLRGDKLIF. The full variable domain, with the rest looked up from reference TRDV3 and TRDJ1, is CDKVTQSSPDQTVASGSEVVLLCTYDTVYSNPDLFWYRIRPDYSFQFVFYGDNSRSEGADFTQGRFSVKHILTQKAFHLVISPVRTEDSATYYCAFRNTGYLRGDKLIFGKGTRVTVEP.

This clone occurred many times. The chain carries TRDV1 and TRDJ1; 9 bases are shared with TRDD3. Germline V CDR1 and CDR2: TSWWSYY, QGS. Trimming removed 3 bases from V and 0 bases from J; junction bases left unmatched: 17. This CDR3 has 20 amino acids. CDR3 region: CALGDFQGDTPFPYTDKLIF. The CDR3 region has the DNA TGTGCTCTTGGGGATTTCCAAGGGGATACGCCCTTTCCATACACCGATAAACTCATCTTT.

This clone was counted between two and nine times. This DNA's translation differs at residue 5 from TCRdb's protein, which comes from a much larger clone; a read error is likely, and the protein shown is translated from the DNA. The rearrangement uses TRDV2 and TRDJ3; 9 bases agree with TRDD3. The J gene, absent from TCRdb, was called here by matching the DNA to germline. Trimming took 3 bases from V and 9 from J; bases not matched to a gene: 8. Germline-derived CDR1 and CDR2 are GEAIGNYY and EKD. The CDR3 is made up of 16 amino acids. The CDR3 protein is CACDGLGELGTRQMFF. The CDR3 nucleotides read TGTGCCTGTGACGGACTGGGGGAACTCGGCACCCGACAGATGTTTTTC.